This TCR beta chain is drawn from a study of shared clonotypes between healthy human individuals. General study results and limits: Represented diversity, genetic and exposure-history alike, was limited by few donors.

On this clone: Its antigen is unknown.

Germline trimming cut 8 bases from V and 1 base from J; bases unmatched to any gene: 5. Per the germline V gene, CDR1 is SGHRS and CDR2 is YFSETQ. This CDR3 has 14 residues. All of the donors resided in Nashville, Tennessee, and each was a Caucasian adult. CD8 memory was a combination of CD45RO+ cells and CCR7-negative CD45RA+ TemRA cells. The assay was immunoSEQ multiplex PCR, and TCRdb's table has in-frame clones only and misses some. The sample carries roughly 410,000 clones, just over 95% recorded once. The chain couples TRBV5-1 to TRBJ2-2, with 7 bases that match TRBD2. This receptor was obtained from a man younger than 40 in good health. Sequencing was carried out using memory CD8+ T cells sorted from blood. Regarding subset: CD45RO+ cells pooled with CCR7-negative TemRA cells. The CDR3 coding sequence is TGCGCCAGTCGCGGCGGGAGGAACACCGGGGAGCTGTTTTTT. Protein sequence: CASRGGRNTGELFF.